The rows below give T cell receptor beta chains drawn from one sample of a study of T cell changes during pregnancy in multiple sclerosis. Profiled with immunoSEQ multiplex PCR; TCRdb holds only in-frame clones, not every one. Here the sample spans approximately 70,000 clones, about 90% being singletons. The sample in question was peripheral blood, obtained in the second trimester of pregnancy. These receptor sequences come from a female donor in good health, enrolled as a control in a pregnancy study. The CDR3 runs from the conserved cysteine through the conserved F or W. D genes are given only for firm matches.

d_gene,j_gene,v_gene,CDR3nt,CDR3aa
TRBD1,TRBJ2-1,TRBV27,TGTGCCAGCAGTTTCAACAGGGGCCCGTACAATGAGCAGTTCTTC,CASSFNRGPYNEQFF
TRBD1,TRBJ2-2,TRBV5-6,TGTGCCAGCAGCCCTCGGACAGGGGAGGGTACCGGGGAGCTGTTTTTT,CASSPRTGEGTGELFF
TRBD2,TRBJ2-5,TRBV7-6,TGTGCCAGCACCGGACTAGCGGGGGTTATTGGCGAGACCCAGTACTTC,CASTGLAGVIGETQYF
NA,TRBJ1-1,TRBV9,TGTGCCAGCAGCGTAGTGTCCACAGTCAACACTGAAGCTTTCTTT,CASSVVSTVNTEAFF
NA,TRBJ1-2,TRBV2,TGTGCCAGCAGTCCGACTATTTCCTCCTTTGGCTACACCTTC,CASSPTISSFGYTF
NA,TRBJ2-1,TRBV9,TGTGCCAGCAGCGTAGTGGAGGGGCCCCAGTTCTTC,CASSVVEGPQFF
NA,TRBJ2-5,TRBV28,TGTGCCAGCAGTGCCCAGGAGACCCAGTACTTC,CASSAQETQYF
NA,TRBJ1-1,TRBV7-2,TGTGCCAGCAGCTTAGGGGCAGCCGATATCACTGAAGCTTTCTTT,CASSLGAADITEAFF
TRBD2,TRBJ2-5,TRBV29-1,TGCAGCGTTGAATTCCCAGCGGGAGACCAAGAGACCCAGTACTTC,CSVEFPAGDQETQYF
TRBD2,TRBJ2-7,TRBV19,TGTGCCAGTAGTGACCCTGGGACTAGCGGACCCGCCGCCTACGAGCAGTACTTC,CASSDPGTSGPAAYEQYF
NA,TRBJ1-2,TRBV19,TGTGCCAGTAGTATTATGACTGGGTATGGCTACACCTTC,CASSIMTGYGYTF
NA,TRBJ2-5,TRBV5-4,TGTGCCAGCAGCTTGACCCAGGGTAGTCGAGAGACCCAGTACTTC,CASSLTQGSRETQYF
TRBD2,TRBJ2-1,TRBV6-1,TGTGCCAGCAGTGAAGAGAGTAGCGGGGACTACAATGAGCAGTTCTTC,CASSEESSGDYNEQFF
NA,TRBJ2-2,TRBV5-1,TGCGCCAGCAGCTTGGTGGCTAGCCCGGTCGGCGGGGAGCTGTTTTTT,CASSLVASPVGGELFF
TRBD2,TRBJ2-1,TRBV18,TGTGCCAGCTCACCACGGGCTAGCGGGAACGATGAGCAGTTCTTC,CASSPRASGNDEQFF
TRBD1,TRBJ2-7,TRBV7-6,TGTGCCAGCAGCTTGTTACAGGGGGCGTACGAGCAGTACTTC,CASSLLQGAYEQYF
NA,TRBJ2-1,TRBV7-6,TGTGCCAGCAGCCCAAGGGACTCCAATGAGCAGTTCTTC,CASSPRDSNEQFF
NA,TRBJ1-5,TRBV25-1,TGTGCCAGCAGTGACCCGGGACAAGTCAATCAGCCCCAGCATTTT,CASSDPGQVNQPQHF
TRBD1,TRBJ1-1,TRBV18,TGTGCCAGCCTCCCGACAGGGTCTTCGTGGACTGAAGCTTTCTTT,CASLPTGSSWTEAFF